This T cell receptor beta chain emerged from a study of Ad26.COV2.S vaccination and SARS-CoV-2 variants. Generated by immunoSEQ multiplex PCR, the TCRdb table keeps only in-frame clones and is missing some. In the table there are more than 150,000 clones, approximately 88% of which are singletons. Study-wide results and caveats: Vaccine recipients had higher spike-specific TCR breadth than placebo recipients. The TCR breadth and depth analyses may have produced an underestimate of total T cell responses.

Germline V gene data show CDR1 as SNHLY and CDR2 as FYNNEI. The CDR3 is 12 amino acids. V dropped 11 bases and J dropped 6; count of bases not matched to a gene: 10. Details on this clone: Its antigen is undetermined.

The V gene is TRBV2, the J gene TRBJ2-7, with TRBD1 matching 7 bases. The TCR sequence derives from a human donor who had recovered from COVID-19. Sequencing used peripheral blood, obtained after recovery from COVID-19. CDR3 amino acids: CAGATGPSEQYF. DNA for the CDR3: TGTGCCGGGGCGACAGGGCCCAGCGAGCAGTACTTC.